This T cell receptor (beta chain) is from a study of T cell repertoires in cytomegalovirus infection. The germline V gene has CDR1 SGHTA and CDR2 FQGNSA. V dropped 5 bases and J dropped 1 base, with 17 bases sitting between them. This CDR3 is built from 16 residues. MiXCR, applied by TCRdb to the reads, yields one record per CDR3 protein. Among around 430,000 distinct CDR3 sequences, approximately 40% were seen once, and the ten largest hold roughly two fifths. This clonotype occurred many times. The antigen remains undetermined. Sequenced material: cultured PBMCs, taken from culture after CMV antigen stimulation. The chain joins TRBV7-2 to TRBJ1-1; tentative D call: TRBD1 (6 bases). This TCR was recovered from a human donor in good health (CMV status not recorded). Some clones in this sample may be carry-over from other donors' samples. This chain's CDR3 is CASSPLTRDTNTEAFF. CDR3 nucleotides: TGTGCCAGCAGCCCCCTTACCCGGGACACGAACACTGAAGCTTTCTTT.